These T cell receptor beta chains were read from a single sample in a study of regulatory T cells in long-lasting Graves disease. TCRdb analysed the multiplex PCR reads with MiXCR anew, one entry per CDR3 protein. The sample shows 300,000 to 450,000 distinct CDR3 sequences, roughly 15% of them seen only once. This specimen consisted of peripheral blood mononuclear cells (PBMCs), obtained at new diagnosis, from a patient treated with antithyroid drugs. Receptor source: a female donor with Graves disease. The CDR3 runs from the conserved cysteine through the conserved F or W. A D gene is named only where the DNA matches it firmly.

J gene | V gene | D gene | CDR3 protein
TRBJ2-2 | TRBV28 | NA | CASSTPQVNTGELFF
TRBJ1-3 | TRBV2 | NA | CASTNEGSGNTIYF
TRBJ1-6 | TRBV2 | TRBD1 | CASSEGTGEFGSPLHF
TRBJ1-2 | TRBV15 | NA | CATSVQRQTGNYGYTF
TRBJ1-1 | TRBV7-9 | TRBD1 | CASRGQGIHTEAFF
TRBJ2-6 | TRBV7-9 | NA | CASSLVGGATSGANVLTF
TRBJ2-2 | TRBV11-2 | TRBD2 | CASSRGGLAGLSGELFF
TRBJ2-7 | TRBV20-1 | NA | CSALIEYEQYF
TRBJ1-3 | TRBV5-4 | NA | CASSSDGAAGNTIYF
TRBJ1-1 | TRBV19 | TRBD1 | CASSILPTGGLGQNTEAFF
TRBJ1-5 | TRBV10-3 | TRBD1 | CAISTQGDSNQPQHF
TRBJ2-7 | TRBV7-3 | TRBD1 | CASSLNSQGATEQYF
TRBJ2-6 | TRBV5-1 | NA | CASSLVGSSGANVLTF
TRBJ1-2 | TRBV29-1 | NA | CSVEDWSSAVYGYTF
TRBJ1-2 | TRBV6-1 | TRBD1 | CASSRDRERYGYTF
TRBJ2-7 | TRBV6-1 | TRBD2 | CASGRASGTGEQYF
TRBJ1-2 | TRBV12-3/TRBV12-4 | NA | CASSLSGRNYGYTF
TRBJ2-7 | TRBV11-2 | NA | CASSLRDSSSYEQYF
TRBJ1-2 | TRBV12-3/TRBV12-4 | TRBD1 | CASSWAPGGDGYTF
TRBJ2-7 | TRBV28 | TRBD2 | CASSLSSGIITYEQYF
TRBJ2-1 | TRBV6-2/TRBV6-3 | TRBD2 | CASSEELAGVLLLYNEQFF
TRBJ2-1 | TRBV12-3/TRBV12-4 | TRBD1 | CASSSGQGRDEQFF
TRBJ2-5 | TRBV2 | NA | CASSESREETQYF
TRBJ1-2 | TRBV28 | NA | CASSLYTGGNYGYTF
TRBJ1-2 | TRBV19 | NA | CASSSLAGLGTF
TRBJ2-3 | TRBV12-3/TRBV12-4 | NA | CASSWGALSADTQYF
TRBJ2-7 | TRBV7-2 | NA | CASSFQTSSYEQYF
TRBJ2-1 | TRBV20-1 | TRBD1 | CSGRQGSYNEQFF
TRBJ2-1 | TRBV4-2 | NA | CASSQDLLRLAGVWGTFYNEQFF
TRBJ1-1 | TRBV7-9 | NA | CASRFADTEAFF
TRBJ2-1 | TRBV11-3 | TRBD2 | CASSPPGYSGGKYNEQFF
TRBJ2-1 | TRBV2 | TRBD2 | CATTGLAGVSRVEQFF
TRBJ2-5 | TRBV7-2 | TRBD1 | CASSFLPDRVVVETQYF
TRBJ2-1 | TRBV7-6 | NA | CASSPLGGNEQFF
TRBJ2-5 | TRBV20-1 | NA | CSASPQRAPWTQYF
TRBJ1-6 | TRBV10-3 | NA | CAISGNDLGSPLHF
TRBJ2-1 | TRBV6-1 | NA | CASTARGGYNEQFF
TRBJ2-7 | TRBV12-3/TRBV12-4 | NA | CASSRDLNLAYF
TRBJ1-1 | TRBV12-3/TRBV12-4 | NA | CASNDENTEAFF
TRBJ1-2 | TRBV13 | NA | CASSSYNGYTF
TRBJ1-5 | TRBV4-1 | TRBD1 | CASSRATGSGNQPQHF
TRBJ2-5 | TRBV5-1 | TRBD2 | CASTQQGEGETQYF
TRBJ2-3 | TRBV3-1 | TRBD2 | CASSPHASYIAGGTSDTQYF